The 32 T cell receptor beta chains below were found in one sample sequenced in a study of cytomegalovirus exposure and HLA in healthy donors. The PCR was carried out with 60 Vbeta primers and 13 Jbeta primers. Produced via immunoSEQ multiplex PCR; TCRdb's table is partial and in-frame only. This sample has tens of thousands of clones, with over 60% found just once. The source material was PBMCs. The receptors here all came from a boy aged 5 to 17 in good health and CMV-seropositive.

This clone showed up just a few times. The V call is TRBV7-9, the J call TRBJ2-1; 9 nucleotides line up with TRBD1. CDR1 and CDR2 (germline): SEHNR, FQNEAQ (reference sequence). The CDR3 has 14 residues. The ends lost 1 base at V and 8 bases at J; junction bases unmatched: 3. The CDR3 DNA sequence: TGTGCCAGCAGCTTAGTAACAGGGGGCTATGAGCAGTTCTTC. This sequence encodes CASSLVTGGYEQFF.

V is TRBV7-6 and J is TRBJ1-2; D uncertain. Germline assignment: CDR1 SGHVS and CDR2 FNYEAQ. Between the trimmed V and J ends, which lost 5 bases and 1 base, there was a span of 14 bases. This CDR3 region has 15 residues. CDR3 nucleotide sequence: TGTGCCAGCAGCCAGAATTGGTGCGGTAACTATGGCTACACCTTC. This translates into CASSQNWCGNYGYTF.

The rearrangement links TRBV5-4 to TRBJ2-3; 7 nucleotides agree with TRBD2. CDR1 and CDR2 (germline): SGHNT, YYREEE (reference sequence). The CDR3 length is 14 residues. V was pared by 3 bases and J by 2 bases, with 3 bases of the junction left unmatched. The CDR3 protein is CASSWGGSTDTQYF. In DNA, the CDR3 is TGTGCCAGCAGCTGGGGGGGATCCACAGATACGCAGTATTTT.

The chain links TRBV28 to TRBJ2-7, with 7 bases aligning to TRBD1. Trimming cost V 8 bases and J 1 base; bases outside gene matches: 11. Germline values: CDR1 MDHEN, CDR2 SYDVKM. The CDR3 consists of 15 residues. The CDR3: CASRMGDRRSYEQYF. Here the CDR3 DNA reads TGTGCCAGCCGAATGGGGGACAGAAGATCCTACGAGCAGTACTTC.

The chain employs TRBV5-1 and TRBJ2-1, with 7 bases matching TRBD1. This CDR3 is 13 amino acids long. Germline V gene data show CDR1 as SGHRS and CDR2 as YFSETQ. The V segment lost 4 bases and the J segment 7 bases; nucleotides outside the gene matches: 5. The CDR3 DNA reads as TGCGCCAGCAGCCGAGACAGGGAGAATGAGCAGTTCTTC. Translated, it gives CASSRDRENEQFF. Drawing the rest from reference TRBV5-1 and TRBJ2-1, the complete variable domain is KAGVTQTPRYLIKTRGQQVTLSCSPISGHRSVSWYQQTPGQGLQFLFEYFSETQRNKGNFPGRFSGRQFSNSRSEMNVSTLELGDSALYLCASSRDRENEQFFGPGTRLTVL.

The chain recombines TRBV5-4 with TRBJ1-5; D uncertain. CDR3 length equals 14 residues. Looked up from germline, CDR1 is SGHNT and CDR2 is YYREEE (reference sequence). V dropped 3 bases and J dropped 5 bases, with 12 bases sitting between them. CDR3 coding DNA: TGTGCCAGCAGCTCCTACCCGGGTGATCAGCCCCAGCATTTT. It encodes CASSSYPGDQPQHF.

The chain is built from TRBV5-8 and TRBJ1-5, with 11 bases aligning to TRBD1. The CDR3 consists of 15 residues. Trimming cost V 2 bases and J 4 bases; bases outside gene matches: 2. Germline V gene sequence: CDR1 SGHTS, CDR2 YDEGEE. CDR3 in amino acids: CASSLGTGGNQPQHF. CDR3 nucleotides: TGTGCCAGCAGCTTAGGGACAGGGGGGAATCAGCCCCAGCATTTT.

The chain is built from TRBV9 and TRBJ1-4; tentatively, D is TRBD1 (5 bases). The length of the CDR3 is 14 residues. Trimming removed 0 bases from V and 8 bases from J, with 11 bases in between. CDR1 is SGDLS, CDR2 YYNGEE, per germline. As DNA, the CDR3 is TGTGCCAGCAGCGTAGAACAGGTTGGAGAAAAACTGTTTTTT. This encodes CASSVEQVGEKLFF.

This chain links TRBV30 with TRBJ1-2, with a possible D match to TRBD1 (6 bases). V gave up 0 bases and J gave up 8 bases, with 13 bases separating them. The germline V gene has CDR1 GTSNPN and CDR2 SVGIG (reference sequence). This CDR3 is built from 13 residues. CDR3 in DNA: TGTGCCTGGAGTGTACTTCGACAGGAGGGCTACACCTTC. Translation: CAWSVLRQEGYTF.

The genes are TRBV18 and TRBJ2-2, with 7 bases aligning to TRBD1. V lost 1 base to trimming and J lost 4 bases; unmatched junction nucleotides: 6. The length of the CDR3 is 16 residues. The germline CDR1 and CDR2 sequences are KGHSH and LQKENI. The CDR3, as DNA: TGTGCCAGCTCACCACGGTTACAGGGGCGCACCGGGGAGCTGTTTTTT. Protein sequence: CASSPRLQGRTGELFF.

This chain joins TRBV19 and TRBJ2-7; 12 bases are shared with TRBD2. In germline, CDR1 is LNHDA, CDR2 SQIVND (reference sequence). This CDR3 is 14 amino acids long. The ends lost 4 bases at V and 3 bases at J; junction bases unmatched: 1. This CDR3 is CASSRTSGVYEQYF. The DNA of the CDR3 is TGTGCCAGTAGTAGGACTAGCGGGGTCTACGAGCAGTACTTC.

The chain employs TRBV7-3 and TRBJ2-1, with 8 nucleotides matching TRBD2. Germline V CDR1 and CDR2: SGHTA, FQGTGA. V dropped 1 base and J dropped 3; count of bases not matched to a gene: 2. The CDR3 extends over 15 amino acids. Here the CDR3 reads CASSLSGGRYNEQFF. DNA of the CDR3: TGTGCCAGCAGCTTAAGCGGGGGGCGCTACAATGAGCAGTTCTTC.

This clone was detected only a few times. The chain uses TRBV4-3 and TRBJ2-3; 10 nucleotides align to TRBD2. The junction had 17 bases not matched to a gene; V was cut back by 0 bases and J by 5 bases. Germline V gene data show CDR1 as LGHNA and CDR2 as YSLEER. This CDR3 has 20 amino acids. The chain's CDR3 is CASSQESRTSGLLGRDTQYF. CDR3 DNA: TGCGCCAGCAGCCAAGAAAGTAGGACTAGCGGCCTCCTGGGGAGAGATACGCAGTATTTT.

The chain joins TRBV30 to TRBJ2-7; perhaps TRBD1 as D (5 bases). The CDR3 loop spans 12 amino acids. Trimming stripped 1 base from V and 4 bases from J, with 8 bases between. Germline V gene lookup returns CDR1 GTSNPN and CDR2 SVGIG (reference sequence). The CDR3: CAWSEGQYEQYF. The CDR3 DNA follows: TGTGCCTGGAGTGAGGGGCAATACGAGCAGTACTTC.

The chain carries TRBV30 and TRBJ1-2; 9 nucleotides line up with TRBD1. Trimming cost V 3 bases and J 5 bases; bases outside gene matches: 10. The CDR3 covers 15 residues. The germline CDR1 and CDR2 sequences are GTSNPN and SVGIG (reference sequence). CDR3 DNA: TGTGCCTGGAGGGACCCCGACAGGGGGGGGTATGGCTACACCTTC. Translation gives CAWRDPDRGGYGYTF.

About this clone: The junction does not match germline at one end; this may be a read error. The chain links TRBV27 to TRBJ1-2, with unresolved D. The CDR3 is made up of 13 amino acids. Germline V CDR1 and CDR2: MNHEY, SMNVEV (reference sequence). CDR3 sequence (DNA): TGTGCCAGCAGTTTAAGGCCAGCGGGTGGCTACCCCTTC. Translation gives CASSLRPAGGYPF.

CDR3 DNA sequence: TGTGCCAGCTCACCATTACAGGGTAGTACGAACACTGAAGCTTTCTTT. The encoded protein is CASSPLQGSTNTEAFF. This chain uses TRBV18 with TRBJ1-1; TRBD1 might be the D (6 bases). Germline CDR1 KGHSH, CDR2 LQKENI. V was pared by 2 bases and J by 1 base, with 14 bases between. This CDR3 has 16 amino acids.

The chain uses TRBV2 and TRBJ2-7; 7 bases are a match to TRBD1. Trimming at V came to 7 bases and at J to 6 bases, leaving 9 bases not matched to a gene. Germline V gene lookup returns CDR1 SNHLY and CDR2 FYNNEI. The CDR3 sequence is 13 residues long. CDR3 sequence (DNA): TGTGCCAGCACCGTACCCGACAGGGCCGAGCAGTACTTC. Protein sequence: CASTVPDRAEQYF.

This chain connects TRBV6-5 to TRBJ2-1; no clear D gene. Looked up from germline, CDR1 is MNHEY and CDR2 is SVGAGI. V was clipped by 2 bases and J by 6 bases, with 8 bases between them. The CDR3 sequence is 13 residues long. CDR3 nucleotide sequence: TGTGCCAGCAGTTACCAGGTCACCAATGAGCAGTTCTTC. Protein: CASSYQVTNEQFF.

This chain uses TRBV6-5 with TRBJ2-1; 7 bases are shared with TRBD2. This CDR3 contains 14 residues. After removal of 6 bases from V and 9 bases from J, the junction contained 11 bases not matched to a gene. Germline V gives CDR1 MNHEY, CDR2 SVGAGI. This CDR3 is CASRPGLDWGEQFF. The DNA for the CDR3 is TGTGCCAGCAGGCCTGGACTAGATTGGGGTGAGCAGTTCTTC.

The chain recombines TRBV29-1 with TRBJ2-5, with D possibly being TRBD1 (5 bases). The J call may be mistaken, given a closer DNA end match to TRBJ2-7. The CDR3 runs 12 residues. Germline-derived CDR1 and CDR2 are SQVTM and ANQGSEA. CDR3 in amino acids: CSVGGGTYEQYF. CDR3 bases: TGCAGCGTTGGGGGCGGAACCTACGAGCAGTACTTC.

This clone was recorded once. This specimen includes other DNA sequences encoding the same CDR3. This chain connects TRBV2 to TRBJ1-5; a weak D match, TRBD1 (6 bases). In germline, CDR1 is SNHLY, CDR2 FYNNEI. CDR3 length equals 15 residues. Trimming took 3 bases from V and 2 from J, leaving 11 bases between them. The CDR3 protein is CASSEQGRGNQPQHF. Here the CDR3 DNA reads TGTGCCAGCAGTGAGCAGGGGAGAGGCAATCAGCCCCAGCATTTT.

The rearrangement joins TRBV11-2 to TRBJ1-1, with a tentative D call TRBD1 (5 bases). Germline-derived CDR1 and CDR2 are SGHAT and FQNNGV. Trimming left V 3 bases short and J 1 base short, with 6 bases between. The CDR3 runs to 13 residues. Here the CDR3 DNA reads TGTGCCAGCAGCTTTCAGGGGAACACTGAAGCTTTCTTT. Its translation: CASSFQGNTEAFF. Filled out from reference TRBV11-2 and TRBJ1-1, the complete variable domain reads EAGVAQSPRYKIIEKRQSVAFWCNPISGHATLYWYQQILGQGPKLLIQFQNNGVVDDSQLPKDRFSAERLKGVDSTLKIQPAKLEDSAVYLCASSFQGNTEAFFGQGTRLTVV.

The chain couples TRBV7-2 to TRBJ2-1; tentative D call: TRBD2 (6 bases). This CDR3 region has 16 residues. With 6 bases removed from V and 7 bases from J, the gap between germline ends came to 22 bases. Germline CDR1 reads SGHTA; CDR2 reads FQGNSA. CDR3 in amino acids: CASSPAGGGPWNEQFF. In nucleotides, the CDR3 is TGTGCCAGCAGTCCCGCCGGCGGAGGGCCTTGGAATGAGCAGTTCTTC.

This clone was recorded only once. The V and J genes are TRBV29-1 and TRBJ2-7; 9 nucleotides match TRBD1. Germline V gives CDR1 SQVTM, CDR2 ANQGSEA. This CDR3 contains 13 residues. The J segment lost 4 bases and the V segment lost 4 bases, leaving 5 bases of the junction unmatched. The CDR3 sequence: CSVGPGQGYEQYF. The CDR3 coding sequence is TGCAGCGTTGGCCCGGGACAGGGTTACGAGCAGTACTTC.

The chain employs TRBV7-9 and TRBJ2-7, with 11 bases aligning to TRBD2. J was trimmed by 0 bases and V by 1 base; bases with no gene match: 2. This CDR3 region has 16 residues. The germline CDR1 and CDR2 sequences are SEHNR and FQNEAQ (reference sequence). CDR3 in amino acids: CASSLVAGGPSYEQYF. CDR3 nucleotide sequence: TGTGCCAGCAGCTTAGTAGCGGGAGGGCCCTCCTACGAGCAGTACTTC.

The chain is built from TRBV9 and TRBJ2-2; TRBD2 aligns across 9 bases. CDR1 SGDLS and CDR2 YYNGEE come from the germline V gene. Losses at the gene ends were 3 bases for V and 6 bases for J; bases not matched to a gene: 6. The CDR3 totals 15 residues. The CDR3 nucleotides read TGTGCCAGCAGCGCCCCGGGCGGGGGGGCCGGGGAGCTGTTTTTT. Amino acids: CASSAPGGGAGELFF.

V usage is TRBV30 and J usage is TRBJ1-5; TRBD1 matches at 9 bases. The length of the CDR3 is 16 residues. CDR1 and CDR2 (germline): GTSNPN, SVGIG (reference sequence). Trimming took 2 bases from V and 3 from J; bases not matched to a gene: 8. The CDR3 loop reads CAWSKPGQGYNQPQHF. The CDR3 DNA reads TGTGCCTGGAGTAAACCGGGACAGGGATACAATCAGCCCCAGCATTTT.

This sequence joins TRBV7-9 and TRBJ2-2, with 13 nucleotides matching TRBD2. The CDR3 consists of 19 residues. V lost 4 bases to trimming and J lost 6 bases; unmatched junction nucleotides: 14. Germline CDR1 reads SEHNR; CDR2 reads FQNEAQ (reference sequence). CDR3 nucleotides: TGTGCCAGCAGCTCTTGGACTAGCGGGAGTGATGTATCGGCCGGGGAGCTGTTTTTT. This codes for CASSSWTSGSDVSAGELFF.

The V call is TRBV19, the J call TRBJ1-2, with unresolved D. This CDR3 spans 14 amino acids. Germline-derived CDR1 and CDR2 are LNHDA and SQIVND (reference sequence). Trimming removed 3 bases from V and 0 bases from J, with 8 bases in between. CDR3 sequence reads: CASSIFRTNYGYTF. CDR3 sequence (DNA): TGTGCCAGTAGTATTTTCAGAACTAACTATGGCTACACCTTC.

This sequence joins TRBV9 and TRBJ2-5, with a tentative D call TRBD1 (5 bases). The CDR3 is 16 residues long. The V end was cut by 1 base, the J end by 1 base, with 14 bases between. In germline, CDR1 is SGDLS, CDR2 YYNGEE. The CDR3 DNA follows: TGTGCCAGCAGCGTACTAGGGGCTGCGATCCAAGAGACCCAGTACTTC. Translating it yields CASSVLGAAIQETQYF.

This chain connects TRBV2 to TRBJ1-3; D unresolved. CDR3 length: 14 residues. Between the trimmed V and J ends, which lost 1 base and 3 bases, there was a span of 7 bases. Germline V lookup: CDR1 SNHLY, CDR2 FYNNEI. CDR3 sequence: CASSEGRNGNTIYF. The CDR3 DNA reads as TGTGCCAGCAGTGAAGGCAGGAATGGAAACACCATATATTTT.